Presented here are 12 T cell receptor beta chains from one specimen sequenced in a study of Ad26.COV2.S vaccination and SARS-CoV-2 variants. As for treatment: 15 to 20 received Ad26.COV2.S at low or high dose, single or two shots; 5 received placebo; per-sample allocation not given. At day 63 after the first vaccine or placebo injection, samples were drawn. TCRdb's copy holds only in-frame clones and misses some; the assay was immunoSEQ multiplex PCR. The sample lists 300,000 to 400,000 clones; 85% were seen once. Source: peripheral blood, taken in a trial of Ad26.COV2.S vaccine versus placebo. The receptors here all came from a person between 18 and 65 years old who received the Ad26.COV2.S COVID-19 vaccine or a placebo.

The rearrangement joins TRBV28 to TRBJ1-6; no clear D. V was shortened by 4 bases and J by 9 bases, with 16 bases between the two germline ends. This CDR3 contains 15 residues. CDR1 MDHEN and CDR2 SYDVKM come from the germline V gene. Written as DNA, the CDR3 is TGTGCCAGCAGTTCCTTGGGATCCGGGAGTTCACCCCTCCACTTT. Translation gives CASSSLGSGSSPLHF.

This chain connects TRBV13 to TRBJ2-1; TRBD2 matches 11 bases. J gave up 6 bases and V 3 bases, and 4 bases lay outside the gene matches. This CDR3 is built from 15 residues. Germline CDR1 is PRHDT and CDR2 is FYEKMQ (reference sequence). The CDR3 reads CASSFTSGGANEQFF. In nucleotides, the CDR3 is TGTGCCAGCAGCTTCACTAGCGGGGGAGCCAATGAGCAGTTCTTC.

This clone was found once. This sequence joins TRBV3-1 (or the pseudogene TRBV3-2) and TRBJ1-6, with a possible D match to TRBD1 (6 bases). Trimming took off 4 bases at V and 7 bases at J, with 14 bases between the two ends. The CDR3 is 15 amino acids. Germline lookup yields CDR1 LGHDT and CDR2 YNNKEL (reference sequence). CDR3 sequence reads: CASSPRDRGNSPLHF. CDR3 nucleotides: TGTGCCAGCAGCCCCAGGGATAGGGGGAATTCACCCCTCCACTTT.

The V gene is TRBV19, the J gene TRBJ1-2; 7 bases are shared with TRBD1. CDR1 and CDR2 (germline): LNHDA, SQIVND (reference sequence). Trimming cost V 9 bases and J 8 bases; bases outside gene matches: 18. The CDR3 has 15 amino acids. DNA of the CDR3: TGTGCCAGCACAATCACCGACAGGGAGCGAAACGGCTACACCTTC. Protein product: CASTITDRERNGYTF.

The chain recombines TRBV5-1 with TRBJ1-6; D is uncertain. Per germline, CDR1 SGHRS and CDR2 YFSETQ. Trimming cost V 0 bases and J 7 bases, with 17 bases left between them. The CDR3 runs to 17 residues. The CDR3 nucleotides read TGCGCCAGCAGCTTGGAGGGCCCCCAAGGGTTCAATTCACCCCTCCACTTT. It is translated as CASSLEGPQGFNSPLHF.

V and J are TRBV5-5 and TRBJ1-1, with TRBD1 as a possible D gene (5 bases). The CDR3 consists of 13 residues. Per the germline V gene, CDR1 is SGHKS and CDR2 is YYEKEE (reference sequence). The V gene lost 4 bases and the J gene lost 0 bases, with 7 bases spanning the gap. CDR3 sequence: CASSQGLNTEAFF. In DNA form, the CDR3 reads TGTGCCAGCAGCCAGGGACTGAACACTGAAGCTTTCTTT.

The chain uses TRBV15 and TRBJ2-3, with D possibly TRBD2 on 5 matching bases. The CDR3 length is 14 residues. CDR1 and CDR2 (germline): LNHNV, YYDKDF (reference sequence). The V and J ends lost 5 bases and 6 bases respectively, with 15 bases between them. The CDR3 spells CATSRARATDTQYF. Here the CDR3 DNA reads TGTGCCACCAGCCGAGCGAGGGCAACGGATACGCAGTATTTT.

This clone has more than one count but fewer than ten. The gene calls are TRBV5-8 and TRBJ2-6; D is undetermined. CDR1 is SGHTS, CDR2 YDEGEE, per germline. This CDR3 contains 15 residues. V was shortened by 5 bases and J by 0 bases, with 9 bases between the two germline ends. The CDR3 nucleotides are TGTGCCAGCAGGGTCGACCTCTCTGGGGCCAACGTCCTGACTTTC. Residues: CASRVDLSGANVLTF.

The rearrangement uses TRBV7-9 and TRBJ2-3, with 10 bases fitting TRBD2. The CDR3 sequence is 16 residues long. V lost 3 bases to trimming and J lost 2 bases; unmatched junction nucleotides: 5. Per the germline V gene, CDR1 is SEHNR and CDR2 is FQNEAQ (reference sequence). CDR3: CASSLGAGGTTDTQYF. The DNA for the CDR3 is TGTGCCAGCAGCTTGGGAGCGGGGGGGACCACAGATACGCAGTATTTT. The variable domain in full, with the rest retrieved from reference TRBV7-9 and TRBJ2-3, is DTGVSQNPRHKITKRGQNVTFRCDPISEHNRLYWYRQTLGQGPEFLTYFQNEAQLEKSRLLSDRFSAERPKGSFSTLEIQRTEQGDSAMYLCASSLGAGGTTDTQYFGPGTRLTVL.

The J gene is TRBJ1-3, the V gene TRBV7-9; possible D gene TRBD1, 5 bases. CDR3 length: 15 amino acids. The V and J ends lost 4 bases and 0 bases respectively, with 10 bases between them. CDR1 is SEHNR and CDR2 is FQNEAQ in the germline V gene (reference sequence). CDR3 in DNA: TGTGCCAGCAGCTCGACAGCCCGCTCTGGAAACACCATATATTTT. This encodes CASSSTARSGNTIYF.

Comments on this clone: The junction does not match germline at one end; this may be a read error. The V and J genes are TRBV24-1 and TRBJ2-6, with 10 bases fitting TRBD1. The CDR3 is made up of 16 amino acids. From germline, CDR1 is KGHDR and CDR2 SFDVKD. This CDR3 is CAISGTGVEGANVLTF. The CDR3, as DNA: TGTGCCATCAGTGGGACAGGGGTAGAGGGGGCCAACGTCCTGACTTTC.

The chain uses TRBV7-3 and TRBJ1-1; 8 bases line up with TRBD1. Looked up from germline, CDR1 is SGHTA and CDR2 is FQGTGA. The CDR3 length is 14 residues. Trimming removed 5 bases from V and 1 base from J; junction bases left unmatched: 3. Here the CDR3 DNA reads TGTGCCAGCAGCGAGGACAGGGCGAACACTGAAGCTTTCTTT. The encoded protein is CASSEDRANTEAFF.